This T cell receptor (beta chain) was sequenced during a study of OX40 agonist ivuxolimab in advanced cancers. Overall study results and limits: Certain nonresponders additionally had low normalized T-cell clonal expansion. Relative to CD4+ cells, CD8+ T cells on average had more expanded clones.

On this clone itself: The target antigen is unknown.

Method: immunoSEQ multiplex PCR; TCRdb's copy keeps in-frame clones and lacks some. The sample holds over 60,000 clones, about nine tenths seen once. The V end lost 0 bases, the J end lost 2 bases, and 17 bases lay between the germline ends. This CDR3 comprises 18 residues. Per germline, CDR1 SGHDN and CDR2 FVKESK. Sequences were derived from CD4+ or CD8+ T cells sorted from blood, sampled in a trial of the OX40 agonist ivuxolimab. This TCR derives from an adult with an advanced solid tumor such as melanoma, head and neck, liver or kidney cancer. The chain couples TRBV14 to TRBJ2-1; D tentatively reads TRBD1 or TRBD2 (6 bases each). CDR3 DNA sequence: TGTGCCAGCAGCCAAGAGAGGGGACGAGGGGGGACCTACAATGAGCAGTTCTTC. Residues: CASSQERGRGGTYNEQFF.